The clone carrying this T cell receptor beta chain was seen many times. Its antigen is unknown. This entry comes from a study of T-cell memory formation after mild COVID-19. On the study more broadly: For the most part, TCR clusters were specific to one donor. Broader study findings: CD4+ clones that contracted lay mainly in CM and EM; CD8+ ones lay in EMRA. Confirmation was lacking for SARS-CoV-2 specificity of second-wave clones that peaked on day 37.

Germline V CDR1 and CDR2: LGHNA, YSLEER. CDR3 size: 17 residues. J was trimmed by 5 bases and V by 0 bases; bases with no gene match: 9. A 5'RACE reaction primed in the constant segment made cDNA libraries of TCR alpha and TCR beta, and these carried sample barcodes and UMIs. MiXCR, run by TCRdb on the 5' RACE reads, gives a single entry per CDR3 protein. The table includes over 95,000 distinct CDR3 sequences, about a fifth detected once. This chain uses TRBV4-3 with TRBJ2-2, with 7 bases identical to TRBD1. The source is a man younger than 30 who had mild COVID-19 (a few samples of this study predate the infection). Cell type and time point are not known. The specimen was PBMCs or a T cell subset sorted from them (not recorded which). The CDR3 nucleotides are TGCGCCAGCAGCCAAGATTTAAGACAGGGCCTGACCGGGGAGCTGTTTTTT. This codes for CASSQDLRQGLTGELFF.